Each of the 28 T cell receptor beta chains below was sequenced from the same sample in a study of T cells in tuberculosis. Regarding time point: new active TB diagnosis, blood taken before or within 7 days of starting treatment. Assay used: immunoSEQ multiplex PCR; TCRdb lists only in-frame clones, some missing. The data hold tens of thousands of clones, with roughly 84% observed a single time. This sample comprised PBMCs, obtained at tuberculosis diagnosis. These receptor sequences come from an adult with tuberculosis.

This clone was detected only once. The V and J genes are TRBV29-1 and TRBJ2-3, with D unclear. V was pared by 5 bases and J by 0 bases, with 12 bases between. The CDR3 runs 14 residues. Germline V gene lookup returns CDR1 SQVTM and CDR2 ANQGSEA. The CDR3 DNA reads TGCAGCGTTTTACTGCTCCCTAGCACAGATACGCAGTATTTT. As protein: CSVLLLPSTDTQYF.

This clone was found once. This chain connects TRBV28 to TRBJ2-2; 11 nucleotides line up with TRBD2. The CDR3 is 15 amino acids. V trimming: 10 bases; J trimming: 5 bases; junction bases outside the gene matches: 9. Germline CDR1 reads MDHEN; CDR2 reads SYDVKM. The CDR3 loop reads CATTSGGQRTGELFF. The CDR3 region has the DNA TGTGCCACTACTAGCGGGGGACAGCGGACCGGGGAGCTGTTTTTT.

The chain combines TRBV15 with TRBJ2-1; TRBD1 might be the D (5 bases). Per germline, CDR1 LNHNV and CDR2 YYDKDF (reference sequence). Trimming shortened V by 0 bases and J by 5 bases, and 11 bases separated the two germline ends. The CDR3 length is 15 residues. As DNA, the CDR3 is TGTGCCACCAGCAGAGAACCACAGGCACACAATGAGCAGTTCTTC. It yields the protein CATSREPQAHNEQFF.

The chain carries TRBV25-1 and TRBJ2-1, with D possibly being TRBD2 (6 bases). Trimming removed 5 bases at V and 9 bases at J, with 20 bases between. The CDR3 is 15 residues long. Germline CDR1 reads MGHDK; CDR2 reads SYGVNS. In DNA, the CDR3 is TGTGCCAGCAGTCCTCAGGGAGGCGGTCAGGCTGAGCAGTTCTTC. Amino acids: CASSPQGGGQAEQFF.

The chain carries TRBV28 and TRBJ2-7, with D perhaps TRBD2 (6 bases). The CDR3 is 15 amino acids. Germline CDR1 and CDR2: MDHEN and SYDVKM. Deletions cut 3 bases from V and 6 bases from J, with 18 bases between. CDR3 amino acids: CASSFPGTQPAEQYF. CDR3 bases: TGTGCCAGCAGTTTTCCTGGGACTCAGCCAGCCGAGCAGTACTTC.

This clone has just a few counts. The chain has TRBV2 and TRBJ1-5; weak D call: TRBD1 (5 bases). Germline CDR1 is SNHLY and CDR2 is FYNNEI. The CDR3 loop spans 12 amino acids. V lost 6 bases and J lost 7, with 10 bases in between. The CDR3 reads CASRITGQPQHF. In DNA form, the CDR3 reads TGTGCCAGCAGAATTACAGGACAGCCCCAGCATTTT.

This sequence joins TRBV29-1 and TRBJ2-7; tentative D call: TRBD2 (5 bases). Germline values: CDR1 SQVTM, CDR2 ANQGSEA. This CDR3 region has 13 residues. The germline V and J ends were trimmed by 5 bases and 7 bases, with 18 bases remaining between them. CDR3 sequence reads: CSVLEVGLGEQYF. CDR3 coding DNA: TGCAGCGTTCTGGAGGTTGGGTTGGGGGAGCAGTACTTC.

This sequence joins TRBV29-1 and TRBJ1-5, with 9 bases lining up with TRBD1. Germline CDR1 is SQVTM and CDR2 is ANQGSEA. This CDR3 contains 12 residues. V was pared by 4 bases and J by 7 bases, with 2 bases of the junction left unmatched. This CDR3 is CSVGQGEQPQHF. The CDR3 DNA reads as TGCAGCGTTGGACAGGGGGAACAGCCCCAGCATTTT. Variable domain in full (rest from reference TRBV29-1 and TRBJ1-5): SAVISQKPSRDICQRGTSLTIQCQVDSQVTMMFWYRQQPGQSLTLIATANQGSEATYESGFVIDKFPISRPNLTFSTLTVSNMSPEDSSIYLCSVGQGEQPQHFGDGTRLSIL.

The count of this clone is one. V gene TRBV7-7 combines with J gene TRBJ2-7; a weak D match, TRBD2 (6 bases). From germline, CDR1 is SSHAT and CDR2 FNYEAQ (reference sequence). V was clipped by 3 bases and J by 3 bases, with 9 bases between them. This CDR3 region has 13 residues. This CDR3 reads CASSFRRGYEQYF. The CDR3 nucleotides are TGTGCCAGCAGCTTTCGGAGGGGCTACGAGCAGTACTTC.

The chain recombines TRBV28 with TRBJ2-7, with 7 nucleotides matching TRBD2. Trimming took 5 bases from V and 5 from J; bases not matched to a gene: 9. CDR3 length: 14 amino acids. Germline V CDR1 and CDR2: MDHEN, SYDVKM. The CDR3 region is CASSIWGGLDEQYF. The CDR3 DNA reads TGTGCCAGCAGTATTTGGGGGGGACTCGACGAGCAGTACTTC.

CDR3 in amino acids: CASSRRADNQPQHF. The CDR3 coding sequence is TGTGCCAGCAGTCGGAGGGCCGACAATCAGCCCCAGCATTTT. J is TRBJ1-5 and V is TRBV6-5; no clear D. Trimming pared 5 bases from V and 3 bases from J, leaving 11 bases between. There are 14 residues in the CDR3. Germline CDR1 MNHEY, CDR2 SVGAGI.

The chain is built from TRBV29-1 and TRBJ2-4; D not resolved. CDR1 and CDR2 from the germline V gene are SQVTM and ANQGSEA. Trimming removed 2 bases from V and 0 bases from J, with 5 bases in between. The CDR3 extends over 13 amino acids. CDR3 region: CSVEPQAKNIQYF. DNA for the CDR3: TGCAGCGTTGAACCCCAAGCCAAAAACATTCAGTACTTC.

The rearrangement uses TRBV2 and TRBJ2-1, with TRBD2 identical over 10 bases. CDR3 length: 15 residues. After removal of 6 bases from V and 6 bases from J, the junction contained 8 bases not matched to a gene. CDR1 and CDR2 from the germline V gene are SNHLY and FYNNEI. The CDR3 DNA is TGTGCCAGCAGCAAAAGCGGGGGGGCCTTCAATGAGCAGTTCTTC. It is translated as CASSKSGGAFNEQFF. Combining the CDR3 with reference TRBV2 and TRBJ2-1 gives the whole variable domain EPEVTQTPSHQVTQMGQEVILRCVPISNHLYFYWYRQILGQKVEFLVSFYNNEISEKSEIFDDQFSVERPDGSNFTLKIRSTKLEDSAMYFCASSKSGGAFNEQFFGPGTRLTVL.

V gene TRBV7-3 combines with J gene TRBJ2-2, with 11 bases aligning to TRBD2. Losses at the gene ends were 5 bases for V and 6 bases for J; bases not matched to a gene: 5. The CDR3 extends over 15 amino acids. Germline V CDR1 and CDR2: SGHTA, FQGTGA. In DNA form, the CDR3 reads TGTGCCAGCAGCATACTAGCGGGAGAGTCCGGGGAGCTGTTTTTT. Translated, it gives CASSILAGESGELFF.

The V call is TRBV2, the J call TRBJ2-7, with 9 bases fitting TRBD1. CDR3 length: 16 amino acids. CDR1 and CDR2 from the germline V gene are SNHLY and FYNNEI. V was clipped by 7 bases and J by 0 bases; unmatched bases: 10. The CDR3 DNA is TGTGCCAGCACTTTTGCCGGGACAGGGTACTCCTACGAGCAGTACTTC. This translates into CASTFAGTGYSYEQYF.

This clone was detected a few times. The chain uses TRBV7-9 and TRBJ1-4, with TRBD1 as a possible D gene (5 bases). Looked up from germline, CDR1 is SEHNR and CDR2 is FQNEAQ (reference sequence). V was clipped by 3 bases and J by 6 bases, with 11 bases between them. The CDR3 extends over 14 amino acids. The CDR3 region has the DNA TGTGCCAGCAGCTTGTCCATCAGGGATGAAAAACTGTTTTTT. Protein sequence: CASSLSIRDEKLFF.

J is TRBJ2-7 and V is TRBV27, with 11 bases that match TRBD2. Germline CDR1 MNHEY, CDR2 SMNVEV (reference sequence). The V segment lost 2 bases and the J segment 7 bases; nucleotides outside the gene matches: 13. The CDR3 is made up of 17 amino acids. CDR3 amino acids: CASSLTPRTSGFWEQYF. The CDR3 region has the DNA TGTGCCAGCAGTTTAACCCCTCGGACTAGCGGGTTTTGGGAGCAGTACTTC.

The chain uses TRBV19 and TRBJ2-7; 8 bases agree with TRBD1. V lost 10 bases, J lost 3 bases, and 14 bases stayed unmatched. The CDR3 extends over 15 amino acids. Germline V gene data show CDR1 as LNHDA and CDR2 as SQIVND (reference sequence). CDR3 bases: TGTGCCATCCGTCCCTGGACAGGGAGTTTCTACGAGCAGTACTTC. Translated, it gives CAIRPWTGSFYEQYF.

The chain couples TRBV28 to TRBJ2-7; a possible D gene is TRBD2 (6 bases). In germline, CDR1 is MDHEN, CDR2 SYDVKM. The V gene lost 8 bases and the J gene lost 3 bases, with 23 bases spanning the gap. There are 16 residues in the CDR3. In DNA form, the CDR3 reads TGTGCCAGCCCTCCGAAGGAAACGGGAGTTCACTACGAGCAGTACTTC. Amino acids: CASPPKETGVHYEQYF.

The chain has TRBV28 and TRBJ2-3; D is perhaps TRBD1 (5 bases). CDR1 MDHEN and CDR2 SYDVKM come from the germline V gene. Deletions cut 6 bases from V and 3 bases from J, with 13 bases between. The CDR3 totals 14 residues. In DNA, the CDR3 is TGTGCCAGCAGACTTAGGGGAAGGACAGATACGCAGTATTTT. Protein sequence: CASRLRGRTDTQYF.

J is TRBJ1-3 and V is TRBV27; D remains ambiguous. V was shortened by 2 bases and J by 4 bases, with 9 bases between the two germline ends. Germline CDR1 is MNHEY and CDR2 is SMNVEV (reference sequence). The CDR3 sequence is 14 residues long. In DNA, the CDR3 is TGTGCCAGCAGTTTAGGCTTGCCCGGAAACACCATATATTTT. Its translation: CASSLGLPGNTIYF.

This chain connects TRBV11-2 to TRBJ2-3, with 9 nucleotides matching TRBD1. Germline values: CDR1 SGHAT, CDR2 FQNNGV. After removal of 6 bases from V and 5 bases from J, the junction contained 6 bases not matched to a gene. This CDR3 region has 14 residues. The CDR3 DNA reads TGTGCCAGCAGTTGGGGGACAGGGCAAGATACGCAGTATTTT. Amino acids: CASSWGTGQDTQYF. Combining the CDR3 with reference TRBV11-2 and TRBJ2-3 gives the whole variable domain EAGVAQSPRYKIIEKRQSVAFWCNPISGHATLYWYQQILGQGPKLLIQFQNNGVVDDSQLPKDRFSAERLKGVDSTLKIQPAKLEDSAVYLCASSWGTGQDTQYFGPGTRLTVL.

The chain recombines TRBV9 with TRBJ2-7; 8 bases are shared with TRBD1. CDR1 and CDR2 from the germline V gene are SGDLS and YYNGEE. The CDR3 sequence is 15 residues long. V gave up 4 bases and J gave up 3 bases; unmatched junction bases: 9. The CDR3 spells CASSSGDGTGYEQYF. The CDR3 DNA reads TGTGCCAGCAGCTCAGGGGACGGGACAGGCTACGAGCAGTACTTC.

The chain joins TRBV2 to TRBJ2-2, with 8 positions matching TRBD2. The CDR3 extends over 16 amino acids. Germline values: CDR1 SNHLY, CDR2 FYNNEI. Trimming cost V 7 bases and J 7 bases; bases outside gene matches: 14. The CDR3 bases are TGTGCCAGCACCCAGCGGGGGCCCCAGTTGGGCGGGGAGCTGTTTTTT. Translating gives CASTQRGPQLGGELFF.

This chain links TRBV19 with TRBJ2-5; the match to TRBD1 covers 9 bases. V shed 4 bases, J shed 4 bases, and the junction held 7 bases outside the gene matches. This CDR3 is built from 15 residues. Germline V gene data show CDR1 as LNHDA and CDR2 as SQIVND (reference sequence). As DNA, the CDR3 is TGTGCCAGTAGTACCGGGACAGGGAGGGGAGAGACCCAGTACTTC. It translates to CASSTGTGRGETQYF.

The chain recombines TRBV7-9 with TRBJ2-7; perhaps TRBD2 as D (7 bases). Trimming took 4 bases from V and 4 from J, leaving 17 bases between them. Germline V gene sequence: CDR1 SEHNR, CDR2 FQNEAQ (reference sequence). The CDR3 totals 15 residues. CDR3 sequence reads: CASSSLRGGGYEQYF. The CDR3 nucleotides read TGTGCCAGCAGCTCGCTCCGGGGAGGGGGATACGAGCAGTACTTC. The whole variable domain, filled in from reference TRBV7-9 and TRBJ2-7, reads DTGVSQNPRHKITKRGQNVTFRCDPISEHNRLYWYRQTLGQGPEFLTYFQNEAQLEKSRLLSDRFSAERPKGSFSTLEIQRTEQGDSAMYLCASSSLRGGGYEQYFGPGTRLTVT.

DNA of the CDR3: TGTGCCAGCAGCTTCGAATGGGGACAGGTCGGCTACGAGCAGTACTTC. Protein product: CASSFEWGQVGYEQYF. The rearrangement joins TRBV5-5 to TRBJ2-7; 8 nucleotides align to TRBD1. Germline assignment: CDR1 SGHKS and CDR2 YYEKEE (reference sequence). The V gene end was trimmed by 2 bases and the J gene end by 3 bases; junction bases not matched to a gene: 10. This CDR3 is 16 amino acids long. Based on the CDR3 plus reference TRBV5-5 and TRBJ2-7, the full variable domain is DAGVTQSPTHLIKTRGQQVTLRCSPISGHKSVSWYQQVLGQGPQFIFQYYEKEERGRGNFPDRFSARQFPNYSSELNVNALLLGDSALYLCASSFEWGQVGYEQYFGPGTRLTVT.

The J gene is TRBJ2-1, the V gene TRBV5-1; 9 bases map to TRBD1. The CDR3 has 16 amino acids. CDR1 SGHRS and CDR2 YFSETQ come from the germline V gene. After removal of 4 bases from V and 3 bases from J, the junction contained 8 bases not matched to a gene. The CDR3 sequence is CASSLPGTGYYNEQFF. CDR3 coding DNA: TGCGCCAGCAGCCTCCCTGGGACAGGGTACTACAATGAGCAGTTCTTC.